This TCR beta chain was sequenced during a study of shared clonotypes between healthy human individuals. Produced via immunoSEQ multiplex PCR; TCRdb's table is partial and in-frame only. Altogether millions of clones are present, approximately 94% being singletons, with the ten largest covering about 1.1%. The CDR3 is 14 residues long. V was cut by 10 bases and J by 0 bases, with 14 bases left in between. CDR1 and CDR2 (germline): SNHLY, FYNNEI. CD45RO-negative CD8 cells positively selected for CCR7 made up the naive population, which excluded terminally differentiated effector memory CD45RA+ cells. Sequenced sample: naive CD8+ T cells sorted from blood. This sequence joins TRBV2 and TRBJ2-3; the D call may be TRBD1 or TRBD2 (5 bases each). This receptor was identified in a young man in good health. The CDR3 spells CATWGSGSTDTQYF. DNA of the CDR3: TGTGCCACCTGGGGGAGCGGAAGCACAGATACGCAGTATTTT.